Sequencing of this T cell receptor (beta chain) was carried out in a study of CD8 T cells in ankylosing spondylitis. This clonotype was counted at least ten times. Its antigen is as yet unknown. Germline V gene data show CDR1 as SNHLY and CDR2 as FYNNEI. Trimming at V came to 3 bases and at J to 3 bases, leaving 2 bases not matched to a gene. CDR3 length equals 15 residues. Whole-study findings and limits: Blood of patients with ankylosing spondylitis appeared to be characterized by a TCR beta motif of about 8 highly homologous variants. The disease-linked clones had a CD8+ phenotype and low blood frequencies.

One entry per CDR3 protein, called by TCRdb with MiXCR from the 5' RACE reads. The table has fewer than 750,000 distinct CDR3 sequences, 15% to 20% seen once. The TCR was taken from a male donor with ankylosing spondylitis. Sequenced input: blood, either unsorted or a sorted T cell fraction (not recorded which). The V call is TRBV2, the J call TRBJ2-1, with 10 bases that match TRBD2. The CDR3, as DNA: TGTGCCAGCAGTGAGGAGCGGGGGGGCTACAATGAGCAGTTCTTC. As protein: CASSEERGGYNEQFF.